The present entry profiles one T cell receptor beta chain with its context. Participant-reported clinical history was the basis for cohort assignment. The data are from a study of blood T cell repertoires in COVID-19. Study-level background: Sources were T cells, B-cell-depleted T cells, or PBMCs; the material itself was cDNA or gDNA.

Germline V gives CDR1 MNHEY, CDR2 SVGAGI. The trim removed 7 bases at V and 1 base at J, leaving 10 bases unmatched. The CDR3 has 15 amino acids. TCRdb keeps only in-frame clones here, not all; method: immunoSEQ multiplex PCR. The sample lists about 250,000 clones; just over 85% were seen once. Sequenced input: PBMCs or T cells enriched from blood (not recorded which). The rearrangement joins TRBV6-5 to TRBJ2-7; 7 bases fit TRBD2. The origin of this receptor is a middle-aged man who had recovered from COVID-19. The CDR3 DNA sequence: TGTGCCAGCAATAGCCAGCGGGAAACATCCTACGAGCAGTACTTC. Its translation is CASNSQRETSYEQYF.